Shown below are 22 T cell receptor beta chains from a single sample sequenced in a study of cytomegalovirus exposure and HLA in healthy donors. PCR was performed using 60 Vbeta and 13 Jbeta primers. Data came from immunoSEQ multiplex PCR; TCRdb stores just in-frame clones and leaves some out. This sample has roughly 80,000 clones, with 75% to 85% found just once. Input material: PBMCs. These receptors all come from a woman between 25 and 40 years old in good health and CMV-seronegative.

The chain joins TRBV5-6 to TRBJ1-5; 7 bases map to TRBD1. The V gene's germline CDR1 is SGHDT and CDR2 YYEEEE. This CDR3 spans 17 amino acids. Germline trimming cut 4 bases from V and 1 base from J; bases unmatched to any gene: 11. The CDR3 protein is CASSTRKGARSNQPQHF. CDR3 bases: TGTGCCAGCAGCACCCGAAAGGGGGCGAGAAGCAATCAGCCCCAGCATTTT.

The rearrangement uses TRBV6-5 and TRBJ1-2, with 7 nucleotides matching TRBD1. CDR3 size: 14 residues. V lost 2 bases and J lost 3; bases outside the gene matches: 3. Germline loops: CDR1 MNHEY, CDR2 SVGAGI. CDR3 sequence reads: CASSYPGQDYGYTF. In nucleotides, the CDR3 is TGTGCCAGCAGTTACCCAGGACAGGACTATGGCTACACCTTC.

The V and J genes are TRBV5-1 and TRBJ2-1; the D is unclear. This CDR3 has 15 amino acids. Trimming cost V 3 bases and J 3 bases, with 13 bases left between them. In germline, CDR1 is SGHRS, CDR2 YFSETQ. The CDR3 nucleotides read TGCGCCAGCAGCTCCGCCGCGCCGGGCTACAATGAGCAGTTCTTC. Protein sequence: CASSSAAPGYNEQFF.

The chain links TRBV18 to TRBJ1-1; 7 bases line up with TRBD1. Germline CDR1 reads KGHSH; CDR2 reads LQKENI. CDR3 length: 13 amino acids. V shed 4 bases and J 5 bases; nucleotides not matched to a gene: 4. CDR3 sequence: CASSRTTGTEAFF. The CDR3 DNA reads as TGTGCCAGCTCACGCACGACAGGGACTGAAGCTTTCTTT.

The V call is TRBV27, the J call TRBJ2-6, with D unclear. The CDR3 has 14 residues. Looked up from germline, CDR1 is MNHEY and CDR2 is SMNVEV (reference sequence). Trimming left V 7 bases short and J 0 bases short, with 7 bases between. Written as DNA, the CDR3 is TGTGCCAGCACTTGGGCCTCTGGGGCCAACGTCCTGACTTTC. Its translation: CASTWASGANVLTF.

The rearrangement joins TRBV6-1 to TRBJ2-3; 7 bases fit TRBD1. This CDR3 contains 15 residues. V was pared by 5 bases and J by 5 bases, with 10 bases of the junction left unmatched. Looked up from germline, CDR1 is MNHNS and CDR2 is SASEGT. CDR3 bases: TGTGCCAGCAGTCAACTCAAGGGGGCGGGAGATACGCAGTATTTT. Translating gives CASSQLKGAGDTQYF.

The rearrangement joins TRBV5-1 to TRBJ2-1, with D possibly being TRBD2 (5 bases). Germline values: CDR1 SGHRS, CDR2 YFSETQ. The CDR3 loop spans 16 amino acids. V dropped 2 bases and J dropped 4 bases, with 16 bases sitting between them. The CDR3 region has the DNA TGCGCCAGCAGCTTCCTGTCCGGGATCGCGTACAATGAGCAGTTCTTC. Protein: CASSFLSGIAYNEQFF. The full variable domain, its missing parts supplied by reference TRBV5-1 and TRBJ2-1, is KAGVTQTPRYLIKTRGQQVTLSCSPISGHRSVSWYQQTPGQGLQFLFEYFSETQRNKGNFPGRFSGRQFSNSRSEMNVSTLELGDSALYLCASSFLSGIAYNEQFFGPGTRLTVL.

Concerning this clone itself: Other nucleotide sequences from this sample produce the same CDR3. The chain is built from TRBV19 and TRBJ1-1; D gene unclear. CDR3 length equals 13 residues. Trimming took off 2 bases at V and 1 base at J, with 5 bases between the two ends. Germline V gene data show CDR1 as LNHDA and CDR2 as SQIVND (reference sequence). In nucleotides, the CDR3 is TGTGCCAGTAGTATATCAGGGAACACTGAAGCTTTCTTT. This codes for CASSISGNTEAFF.

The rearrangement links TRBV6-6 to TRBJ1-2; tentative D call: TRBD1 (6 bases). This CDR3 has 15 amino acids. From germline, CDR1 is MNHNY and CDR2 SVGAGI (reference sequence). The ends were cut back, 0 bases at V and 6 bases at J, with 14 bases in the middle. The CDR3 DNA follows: TGTGCCAGCAGTTACTCAATAGGGGGTCAGGATGGCTACACCTTC. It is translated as CASSYSIGGQDGYTF.

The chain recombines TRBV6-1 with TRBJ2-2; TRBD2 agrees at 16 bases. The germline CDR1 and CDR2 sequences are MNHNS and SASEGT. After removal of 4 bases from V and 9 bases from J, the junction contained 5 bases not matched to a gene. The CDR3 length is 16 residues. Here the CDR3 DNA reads TGTGCCAGCAGTGCGGGACTAGCGGGAGGGGTTCGGGAGCTGTTTTTT. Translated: CASSAGLAGGVRELFF.

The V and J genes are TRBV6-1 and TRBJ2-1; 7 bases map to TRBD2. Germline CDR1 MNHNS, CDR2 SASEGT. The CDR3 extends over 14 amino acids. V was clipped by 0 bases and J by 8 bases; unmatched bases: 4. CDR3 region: CASSEAGGPYEQFF. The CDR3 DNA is TGTGCCAGCAGTGAAGCGGGAGGGCCCTATGAGCAGTTCTTC.

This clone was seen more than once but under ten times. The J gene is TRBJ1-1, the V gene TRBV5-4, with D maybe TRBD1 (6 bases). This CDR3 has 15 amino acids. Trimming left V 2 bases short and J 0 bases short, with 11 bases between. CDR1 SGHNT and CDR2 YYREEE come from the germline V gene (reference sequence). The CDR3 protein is CASSFRTAMNTEAFF. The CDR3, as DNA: TGTGCCAGCAGCTTCCGGACAGCGATGAACACTGAAGCTTTCTTT.

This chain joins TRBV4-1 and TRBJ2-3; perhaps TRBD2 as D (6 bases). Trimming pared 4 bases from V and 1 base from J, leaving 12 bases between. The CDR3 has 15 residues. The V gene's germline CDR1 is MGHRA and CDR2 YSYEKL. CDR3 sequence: CASSRRDSRTDTQYF. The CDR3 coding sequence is TGCGCCAGCAGCCGCCGGGACTCACGCACAGATACGCAGTATTTT.

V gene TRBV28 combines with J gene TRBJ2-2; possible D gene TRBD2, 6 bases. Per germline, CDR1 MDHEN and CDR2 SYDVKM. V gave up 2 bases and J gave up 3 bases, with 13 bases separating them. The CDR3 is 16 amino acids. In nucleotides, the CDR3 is TGTGCCAGCAGTTTACGGCTCCGCGGGGACACCGGGGAGCTGTTTTTT. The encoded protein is CASSLRLRGDTGELFF.

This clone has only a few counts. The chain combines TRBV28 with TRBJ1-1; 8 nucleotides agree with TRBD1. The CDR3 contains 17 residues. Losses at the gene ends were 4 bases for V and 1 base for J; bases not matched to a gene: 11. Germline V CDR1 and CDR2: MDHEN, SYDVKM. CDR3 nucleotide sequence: TGTGCCAGCAGTTCCACCCACTCAGGGGGCGCGAACACTGAAGCTTTCTTT. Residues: CASSSTHSGGANTEAFF.

The CDR3 sequence: CASSLGTNTEAFF. CDR3 nucleotides: TGTGCCAGCAGCTTAGGCACAAACACTGAAGCTTTCTTT. The chain recombines TRBV7-2 with TRBJ1-1; D gene unclear. Trimming took 1 base from V and 2 from J, leaving 5 bases between them. Germline CDR1 reads SGHTA; CDR2 reads FQGNSA. The CDR3 runs 13 residues.

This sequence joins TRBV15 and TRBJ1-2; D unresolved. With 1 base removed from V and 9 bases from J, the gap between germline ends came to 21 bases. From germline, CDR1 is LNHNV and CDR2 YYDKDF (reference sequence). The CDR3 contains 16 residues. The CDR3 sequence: CATSRVGGQSPESYTF. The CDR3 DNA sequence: TGTGCCACCAGCAGAGTTGGTGGGCAGTCCCCCGAGAGCTACACCTTC. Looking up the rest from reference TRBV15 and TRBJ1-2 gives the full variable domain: DAMVIQNPRYQVTQFGKPVTLSCSQTLNHNVMYWYQQKSSQAPKLLFHYYDKDFNNEADTPDNFQSRRPNTSFCFLDIRSPGLGDTAMYLCATSRVGGQSPESYTFGSGTRLTVV.

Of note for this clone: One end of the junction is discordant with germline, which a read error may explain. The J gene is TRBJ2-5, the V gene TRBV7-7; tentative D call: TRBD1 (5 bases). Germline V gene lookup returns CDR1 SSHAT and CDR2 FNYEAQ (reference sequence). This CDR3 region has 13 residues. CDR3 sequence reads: CASSLGPGETQYF. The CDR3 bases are TGTGCTAGCAGCTTGGGGCCTGGGGAGACCCAGTACTTC.

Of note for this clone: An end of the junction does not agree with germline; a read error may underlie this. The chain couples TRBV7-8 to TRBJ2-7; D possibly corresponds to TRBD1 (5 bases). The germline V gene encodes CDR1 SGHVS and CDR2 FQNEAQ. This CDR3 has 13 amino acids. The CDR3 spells CASSPGLGYEQCF. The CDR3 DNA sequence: TGTGCCAGCAGCCCAGGGTTGGGGTACGAGCAGTGCTTC.

As DNA, the CDR3 is TGTGCCAGCAGCCAAAAAATAGCGCCACCCCTCCACTTT. Protein: CASSQKIAPPLHF. This chain connects TRBV28 to TRBJ1-6; D gene ambiguous. This CDR3 has 13 residues. Germline CDR1 reads MDHEN; CDR2 reads SYDVKM. Trimming stripped 6 bases from V and 11 bases from J, with 14 bases between. Filled out from reference TRBV28 and TRBJ1-6, the complete variable domain reads DVKVTQSSRYLVKRTGEKVFLECVQDMDHENMFWYRQDPGLGLRLIYFSYDVKMKEKGDIPEGYSVSREKKERFSLILESASTNQTSMYLCASSQKIAPPLHFGNGTRLTVT.

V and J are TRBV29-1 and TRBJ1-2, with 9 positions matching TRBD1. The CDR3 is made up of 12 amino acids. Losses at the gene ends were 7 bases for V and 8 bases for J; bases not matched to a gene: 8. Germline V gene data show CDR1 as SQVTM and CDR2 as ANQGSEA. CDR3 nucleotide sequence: TGCAGCGGGCAACAGGGGGCGGAAGGCTACACCTTC. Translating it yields CSGQQGAEGYTF.

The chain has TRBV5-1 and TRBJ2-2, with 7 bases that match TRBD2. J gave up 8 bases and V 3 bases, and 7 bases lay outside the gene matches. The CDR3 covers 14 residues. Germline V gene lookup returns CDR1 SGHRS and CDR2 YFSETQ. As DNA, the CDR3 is TGCGCCAGCAGCTCTGCGGGAGCGGTTGGGGAGCTGTTTTTT. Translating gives CASSSAGAVGELFF.